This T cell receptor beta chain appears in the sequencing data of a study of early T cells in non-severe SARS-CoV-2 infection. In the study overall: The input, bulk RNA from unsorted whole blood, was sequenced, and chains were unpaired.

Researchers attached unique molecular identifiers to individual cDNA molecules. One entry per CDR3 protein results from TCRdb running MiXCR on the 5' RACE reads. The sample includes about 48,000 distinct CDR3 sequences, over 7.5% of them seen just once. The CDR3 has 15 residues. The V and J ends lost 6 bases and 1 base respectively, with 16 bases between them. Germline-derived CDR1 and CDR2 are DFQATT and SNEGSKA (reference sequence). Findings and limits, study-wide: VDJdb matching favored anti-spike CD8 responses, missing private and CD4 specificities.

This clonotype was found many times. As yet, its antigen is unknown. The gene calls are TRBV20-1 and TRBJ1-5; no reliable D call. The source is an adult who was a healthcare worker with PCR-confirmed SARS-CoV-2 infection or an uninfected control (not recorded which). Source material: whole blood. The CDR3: CSATPTTRSNQPQHF. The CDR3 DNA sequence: TGCAGTGCCACCCCTACCACGCGGAGCAATCAGCCCCAGCATTTT.